This T cell receptor (beta chain) was captured by sequencing in a study of blood T cell repertoires in COVID-19. Original analysis: Nucleated cell counts were estimated from reference gene primer amplification. The table came from immunoSEQ multiplex PCR; TCRdb's copy has only in-frame clones and leaves some out. The V and J calls and the clone size are those of that table, but D and trimming were determined from the DNA. The sample holds approximately 200,000 clones, roughly nine tenths seen once. Germline-derived CDR1 and CDR2 are GTSNPN and SVGIG (reference sequence). The CDR3 loop spans 15 amino acids. The V end lost 0 bases, the J end lost 8 bases, and 14 bases lay between the germline ends.

The chain employs TRBV30 and TRBJ1-6; TRBD1 might be the D (6 bases). The TCR was taken from a middle-aged woman with acute COVID-19. Sequenced: PBMCs or T cells enriched from blood (not recorded which). The CDR3 reads CAWSVSVAGDSPLHF. CDR3 nucleotides: TGTGCCTGGAGTGTATCTGTGGCAGGGGATTCACCCCTCCACTTT.